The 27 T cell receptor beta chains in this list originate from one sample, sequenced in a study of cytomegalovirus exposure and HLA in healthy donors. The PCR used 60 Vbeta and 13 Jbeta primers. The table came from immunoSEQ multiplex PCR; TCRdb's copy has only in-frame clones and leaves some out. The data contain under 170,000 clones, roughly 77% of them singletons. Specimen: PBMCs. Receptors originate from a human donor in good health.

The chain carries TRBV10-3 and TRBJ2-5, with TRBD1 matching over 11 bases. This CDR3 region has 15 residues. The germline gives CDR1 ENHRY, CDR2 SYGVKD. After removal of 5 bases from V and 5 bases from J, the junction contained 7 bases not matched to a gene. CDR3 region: CAISRDRGNRETQYF. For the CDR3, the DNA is TGTGCCATCAGTAGGGACAGGGGGAATAGGGAGACCCAGTACTTC.

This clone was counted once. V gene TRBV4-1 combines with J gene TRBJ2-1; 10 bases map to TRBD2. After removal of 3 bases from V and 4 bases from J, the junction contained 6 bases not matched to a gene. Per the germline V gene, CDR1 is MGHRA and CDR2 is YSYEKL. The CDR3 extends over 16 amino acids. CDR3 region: CASSHRISGGYNEQFF. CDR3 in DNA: TGCGCCAGCAGCCACCGAATTAGCGGGGGGTACAATGAGCAGTTCTTC.

CDR3 bases: TGCGCCAGCAGTCTTACCGGGGAGCTGTTTTTT. Residues: CASSLTGELFF. This chain connects TRBV10-2 to TRBJ2-2; D is ambiguous. CDR3 size: 11 residues. V lost 5 bases and J lost 5, with 3 bases in between. Germline V gene sequence: CDR1 WSHSY, CDR2 SAAADI.

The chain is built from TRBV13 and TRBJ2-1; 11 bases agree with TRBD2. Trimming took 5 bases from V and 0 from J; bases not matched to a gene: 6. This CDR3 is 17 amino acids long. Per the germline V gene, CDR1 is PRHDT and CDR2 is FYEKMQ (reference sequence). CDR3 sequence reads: CASSRGLADFSYNEQFF. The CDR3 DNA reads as TGTGCCAGCAGCAGGGGACTAGCGGATTTCTCCTACAATGAGCAGTTCTTC. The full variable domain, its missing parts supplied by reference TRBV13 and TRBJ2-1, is AAGVIQSPRHLIKEKRETATLKCYPIPRHDTVYWYQQGPGQDPQFLISFYEKMQSDKGSIPDRFSAQQFSDYHSELNMSSLELGDSALYFCASSRGLADFSYNEQFFGPGTRLTVL.

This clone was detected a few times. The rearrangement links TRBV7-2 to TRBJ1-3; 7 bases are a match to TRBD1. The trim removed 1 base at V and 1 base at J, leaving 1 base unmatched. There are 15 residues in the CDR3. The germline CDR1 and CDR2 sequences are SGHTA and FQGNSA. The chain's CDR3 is CASSLETGSGNTIYF. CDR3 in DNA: TGTGCCAGCAGCTTAGAGACAGGGTCTGGAAACACCATATATTTT.

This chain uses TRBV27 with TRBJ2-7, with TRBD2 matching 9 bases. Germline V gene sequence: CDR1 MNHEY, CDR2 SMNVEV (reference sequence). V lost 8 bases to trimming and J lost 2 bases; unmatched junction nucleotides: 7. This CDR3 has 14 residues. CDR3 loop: CASAPSGVTYEQYF. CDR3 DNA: TGTGCCAGCGCCCCTAGCGGGGTAACCTACGAGCAGTACTTC.

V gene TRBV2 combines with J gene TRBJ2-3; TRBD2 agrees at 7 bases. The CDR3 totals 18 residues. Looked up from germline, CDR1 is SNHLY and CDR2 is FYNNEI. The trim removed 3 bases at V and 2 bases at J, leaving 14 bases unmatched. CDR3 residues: CASSEIGVAGEDTDTQYF. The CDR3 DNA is TGTGCCAGCAGTGAGATTGGTGTGGCGGGAGAAGACACAGATACGCAGTATTTT.

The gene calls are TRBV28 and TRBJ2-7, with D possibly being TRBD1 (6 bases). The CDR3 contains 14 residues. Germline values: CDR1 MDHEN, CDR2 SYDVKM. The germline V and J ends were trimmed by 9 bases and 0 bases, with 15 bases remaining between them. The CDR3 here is CASYNRDISYEQYF. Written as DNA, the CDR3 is TGTGCCAGTTATAACCGGGACATCTCCTACGAGCAGTACTTC.

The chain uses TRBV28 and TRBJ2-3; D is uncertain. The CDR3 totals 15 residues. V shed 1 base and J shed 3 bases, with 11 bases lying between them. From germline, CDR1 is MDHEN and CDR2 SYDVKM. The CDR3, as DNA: TGTGCCAGCAGTTTATCGACGGAGAGGACAGATACGCAGTATTTT. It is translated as CASSLSTERTDTQYF. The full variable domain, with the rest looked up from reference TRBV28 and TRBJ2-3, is DVKVTQSSRYLVKRTGEKVFLECVQDMDHENMFWYRQDPGLGLRLIYFSYDVKMKEKGDIPEGYSVSREKKERFSLILESASTNQTSMYLCASSLSTERTDTQYFGPGTRLTVL.

The CDR3 DNA is TGTGCCAGCAGTCTCAAACCGGGACACCAGGTCGAGCAGTACTTC. It specifies CASSLKPGHQVEQYF. V and J are TRBV6-6 and TRBJ2-7, with D possibly being TRBD1 (6 bases). The CDR3 loop spans 15 amino acids. V was shortened by 5 bases and J by 6 bases, with 20 bases between the two germline ends. Per germline, CDR1 MNHNY and CDR2 SVGAGI (reference sequence).

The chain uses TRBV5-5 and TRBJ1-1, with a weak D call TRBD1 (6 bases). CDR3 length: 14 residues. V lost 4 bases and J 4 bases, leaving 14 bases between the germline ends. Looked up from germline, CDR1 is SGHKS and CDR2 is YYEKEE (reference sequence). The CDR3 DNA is TGTGCCAGCAGCCCTGCAGGGGATACCACTGAAGCTTTCTTT. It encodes CASSPAGDTTEAFF.

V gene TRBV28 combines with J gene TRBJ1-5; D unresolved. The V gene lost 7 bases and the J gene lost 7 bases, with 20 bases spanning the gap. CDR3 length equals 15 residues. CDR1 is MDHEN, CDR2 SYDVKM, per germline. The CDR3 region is CASNLIPLSRQPQHF. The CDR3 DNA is TGTGCCAGCAACCTTATACCCCTCTCGCGGCAGCCCCAGCATTTT.

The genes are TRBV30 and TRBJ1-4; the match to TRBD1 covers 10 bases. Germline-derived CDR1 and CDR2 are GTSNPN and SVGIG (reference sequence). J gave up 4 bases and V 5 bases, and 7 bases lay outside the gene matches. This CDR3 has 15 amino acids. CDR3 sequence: CAWGDRGRGNEKLFF. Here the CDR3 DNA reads TGTGCCTGGGGGGACAGGGGAAGGGGTAATGAAAAACTGTTTTTT. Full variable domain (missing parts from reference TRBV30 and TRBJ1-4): SQTIHQWPATLVQPVGSPLSLECTVEGTSNPNLYWYRQAAGRGLQLLFYSVGIGQISSEVPQNLSASRPQDRQFILSSKKLLLSDSGFYLCAWGDRGRGNEKLFFGSGTQLSVL.

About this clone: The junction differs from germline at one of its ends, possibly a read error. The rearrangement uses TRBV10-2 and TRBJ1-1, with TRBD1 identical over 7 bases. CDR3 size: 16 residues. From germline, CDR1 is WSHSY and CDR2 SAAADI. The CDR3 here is CASSERGRGTNTEAFF. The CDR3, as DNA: TGCGCCAGTAGTGAGAGGGGGCGGGGAACTAACACTGAAGCTTTCTTT.

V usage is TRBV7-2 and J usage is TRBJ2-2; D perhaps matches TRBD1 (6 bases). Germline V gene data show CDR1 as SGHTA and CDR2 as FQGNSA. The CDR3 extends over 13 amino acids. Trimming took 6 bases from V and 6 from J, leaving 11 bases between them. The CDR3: CASSPQGPGELFF. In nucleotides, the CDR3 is TGTGCCAGCAGTCCACAGGGCCCCGGGGAGCTGTTTTTT.

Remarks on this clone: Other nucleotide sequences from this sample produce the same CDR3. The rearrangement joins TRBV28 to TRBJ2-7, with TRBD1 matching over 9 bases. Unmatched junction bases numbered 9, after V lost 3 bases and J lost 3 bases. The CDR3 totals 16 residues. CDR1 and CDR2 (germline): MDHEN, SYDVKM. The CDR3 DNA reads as TGTGCCAGCAGTTTTCCTACAGGGGGCAACGGCTACGAGCAGTACTTC. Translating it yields CASSFPTGGNGYEQYF. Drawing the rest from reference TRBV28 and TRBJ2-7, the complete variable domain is DVKVTQSSRYLVKRTGEKVFLECVQDMDHENMFWYRQDPGLGLRLIYFSYDVKMKEKGDIPEGYSVSREKKERFSLILESASTNQTSMYLCASSFPTGGNGYEQYFGPGTRLTVT.

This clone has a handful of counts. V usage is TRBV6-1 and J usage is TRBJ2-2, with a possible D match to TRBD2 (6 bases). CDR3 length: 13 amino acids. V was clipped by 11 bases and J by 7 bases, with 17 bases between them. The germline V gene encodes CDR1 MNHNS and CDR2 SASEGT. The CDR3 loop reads CALSPAGFGELFF. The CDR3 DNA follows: TGTGCCCTAAGCCCCGCGGGGTTCGGGGAGCTGTTTTTT.

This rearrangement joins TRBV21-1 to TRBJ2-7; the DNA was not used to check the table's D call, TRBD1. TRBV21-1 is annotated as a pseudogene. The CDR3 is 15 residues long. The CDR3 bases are TGTGCCAGCAGCAAAGCCTGGCGTAATGGGCACGAGCAGTACTTC. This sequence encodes CASSKAWRNGHEQYF.

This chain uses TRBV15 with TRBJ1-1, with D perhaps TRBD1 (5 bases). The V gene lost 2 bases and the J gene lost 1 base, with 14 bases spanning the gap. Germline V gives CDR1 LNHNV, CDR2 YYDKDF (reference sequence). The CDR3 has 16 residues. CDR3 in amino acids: CATSRLSGLTNTEAFF. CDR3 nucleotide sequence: TGTGCCACCAGCAGACTATCGGGACTGACGAACACTGAAGCTTTCTTT. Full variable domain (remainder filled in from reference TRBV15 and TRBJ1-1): DAMVIQNPRYQVTQFGKPVTLSCSQTLNHNVMYWYQQKSSQAPKLLFHYYDKDFNNEADTPDNFQSRRPNTSFCFLDIRSPGLGDTAMYLCATSRLSGLTNTEAFFGQGTRLTVV.

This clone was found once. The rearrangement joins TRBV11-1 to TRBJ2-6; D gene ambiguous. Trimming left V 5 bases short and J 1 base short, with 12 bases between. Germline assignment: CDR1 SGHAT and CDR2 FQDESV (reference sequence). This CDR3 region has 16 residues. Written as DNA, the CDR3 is TGTGCCAGCAGCAAACGTGGGCGATCTGGGGCCAACGTCCTGACTTTC. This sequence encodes CASSKRGRSGANVLTF.

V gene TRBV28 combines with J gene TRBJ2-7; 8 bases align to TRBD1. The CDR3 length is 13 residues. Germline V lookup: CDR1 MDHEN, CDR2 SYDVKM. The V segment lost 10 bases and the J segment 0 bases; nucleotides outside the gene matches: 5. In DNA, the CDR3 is TGTGCCATCCGGACAGGGAGCTCCTACGAGCAGTACTTC. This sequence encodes CAIRTGSSYEQYF.

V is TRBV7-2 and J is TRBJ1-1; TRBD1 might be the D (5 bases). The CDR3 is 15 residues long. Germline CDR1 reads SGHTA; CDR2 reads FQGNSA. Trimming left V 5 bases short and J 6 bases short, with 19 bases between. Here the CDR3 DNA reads TGTGCCAGCAGCGTCGACCAGGGTCTAGGGCCTGAAGCTTTCTTT. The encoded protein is CASSVDQGLGPEAFF. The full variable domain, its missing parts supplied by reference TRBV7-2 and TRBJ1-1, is GAGVSQSPSNKVTEKGKDVELRCDPISGHTALYWYRQSLGQGLEFLIYFQGNSAPDKSGLPSDRFSAERTGGSVSTLTIQRTQQEDSAVYLCASSVDQGLGPEAFFGQGTRLTVV.

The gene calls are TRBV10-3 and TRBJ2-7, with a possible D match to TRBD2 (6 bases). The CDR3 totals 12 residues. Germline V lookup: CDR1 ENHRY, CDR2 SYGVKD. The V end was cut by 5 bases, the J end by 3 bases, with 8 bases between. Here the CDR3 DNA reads TGTGCCATCAGTCCCGGGGGCTACGAGCAGTACTTC. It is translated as CAISPGGYEQYF.

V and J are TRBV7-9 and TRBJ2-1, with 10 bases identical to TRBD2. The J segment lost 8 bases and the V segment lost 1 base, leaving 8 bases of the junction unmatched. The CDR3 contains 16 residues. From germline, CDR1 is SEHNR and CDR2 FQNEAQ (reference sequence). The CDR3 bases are TGTGCCAGCAGCTTAGGTGGGCTAGCGGGAGCTTATGAGCAGTTCTTC. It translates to CASSLGGLAGAYEQFF.

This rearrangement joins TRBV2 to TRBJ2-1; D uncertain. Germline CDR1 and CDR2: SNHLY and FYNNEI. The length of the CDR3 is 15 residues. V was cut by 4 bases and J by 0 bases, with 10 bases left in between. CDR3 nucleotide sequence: TGTGCCAGCAGTGGAACAGTAACCTCCTACAATGAGCAGTTCTTC. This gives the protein CASSGTVTSYNEQFF.

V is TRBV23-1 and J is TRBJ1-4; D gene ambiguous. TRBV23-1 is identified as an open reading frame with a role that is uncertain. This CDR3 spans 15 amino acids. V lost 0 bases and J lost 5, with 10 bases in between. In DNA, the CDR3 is TGCGCCAGCAGTCAATCTGCGAGGCCAAATGAAAAACTGTTTTTT. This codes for CASSQSARPNEKLFF.

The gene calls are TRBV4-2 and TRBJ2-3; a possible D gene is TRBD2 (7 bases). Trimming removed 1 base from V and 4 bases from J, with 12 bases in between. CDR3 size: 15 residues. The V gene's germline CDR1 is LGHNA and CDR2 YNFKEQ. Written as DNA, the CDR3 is TGTGCCAGCAGCCAAGGGGGGGGCGAAGCAGATACGCAGTATTTT. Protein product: CASSQGGGEADTQYF.